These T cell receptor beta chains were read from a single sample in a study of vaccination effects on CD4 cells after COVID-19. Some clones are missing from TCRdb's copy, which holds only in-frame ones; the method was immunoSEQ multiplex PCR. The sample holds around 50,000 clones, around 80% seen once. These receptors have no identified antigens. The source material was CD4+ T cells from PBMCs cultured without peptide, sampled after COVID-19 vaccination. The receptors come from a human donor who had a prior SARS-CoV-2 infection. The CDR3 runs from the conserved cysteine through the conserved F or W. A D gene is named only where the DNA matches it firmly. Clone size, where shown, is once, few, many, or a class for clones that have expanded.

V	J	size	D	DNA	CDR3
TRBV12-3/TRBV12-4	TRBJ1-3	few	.	TGTGCCAGCAGTTTCTGGGGAAACACCATATATTTT	CASSFWGNTIYF
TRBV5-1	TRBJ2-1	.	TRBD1	TGCGCCAGCAGCACCGGGACAGGTCTCTCCTACAATGAGCAGTTCTTC	CASSTGTGLSYNEQFF
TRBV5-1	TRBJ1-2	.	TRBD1	TGCGCCAGCAGCTTGGGGTCCGGGACAGGGGATGGCTACACCTTC	CASSLGSGTGDGYTF
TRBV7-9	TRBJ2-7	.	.	TGTGCCAGCAGCCCCATCCGGGACTACGAGCAGTACTTC	CASSPIRDYEQYF
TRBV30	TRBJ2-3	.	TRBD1	TGTGCCTGGAGACCCGCAGGGGGATTAGATACGCAGTATTTT	CAWRPAGGLDTQYF
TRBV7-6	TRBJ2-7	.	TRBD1	TGTGCCAGCAGCTCAGGACCAAGGGGGCCCTCCTACGAGCAGTACTTC	CASSSGPRGPSYEQYF
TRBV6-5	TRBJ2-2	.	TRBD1	TGTGCCAGCAGTAGATTACAGGGGGTCACCGGGGAGCTGTTTTTT	CASSRLQGVTGELFF
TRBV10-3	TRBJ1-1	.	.	TGTGCCATCAGTGAAAACAGGGAGGGAACTCATTTT	CAISENREGTHF
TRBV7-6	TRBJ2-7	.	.	TGTGCCAGCAGCTTAGGGCCAGGGTTTACGCTCGATCCTGACGAGCAGTACTTC	CASSLGPGFTLDPDEQYF
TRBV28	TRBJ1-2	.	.	TGTGCCAGCAGTTTACTGACAGGTGGGGGCTATAACTATGGCTACACCTTC	CASSLLTGGGYNYGYTF
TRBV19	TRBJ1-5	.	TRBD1	TGTGCCAGTAGTACTACACCCCCCGGGACAGGGGGCCATTTATATCAGCCCCAGCATTTT	CASSTTPPGTGGHLYQPQHF
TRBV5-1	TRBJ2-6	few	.	TGCGCCAGCAGCGTAAACTCTGGGGCCAACGTCCTGACTTTC	CASSVNSGANVLTF
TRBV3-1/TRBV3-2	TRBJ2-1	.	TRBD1	TGTGCCAGCAGAAACAGGGGCGGCTCCTACAATGAGCAGTTCTTC	CASRNRGGSYNEQFF
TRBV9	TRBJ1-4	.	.	TGTGCCAGCAGCGTAGACGGCGGGGGGGGCGGCGAAAAACTGTTTTTT	CASSVDGGGGGEKLFF
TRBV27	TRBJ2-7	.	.	TGTGCCAGCAGTTCCCCAGGCGGGCGGAGCTCCTACGAGCAGTACTTC	CASSSPGGRSSYEQYF
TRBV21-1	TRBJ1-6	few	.	TGTGCCAGCAGCAAAGAAACCTGGGGTAATTCACCCCTCCACTTT	CASSKETWGNSPLHF
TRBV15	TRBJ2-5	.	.	TGTGCCACCAGCTACAGCCCATACGTGTCCGGAGAGACCCAGTACTTC	CATSYSPYVSGETQYF
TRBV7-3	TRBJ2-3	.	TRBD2	TGTGCCAGCAGCCTAGTGGGTAGCGGGTTAGATACGCAGTATTTT	CASSLVGSGLDTQYF
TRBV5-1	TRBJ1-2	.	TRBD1	TGCGCCAGCAGCTTGGGGACAGGATATGGCTACACCTTC	CASSLGTGYGYTF
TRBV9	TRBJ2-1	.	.	TGTGCCAGCAGCGACCATAGCGCGAACAATGAGCAGTTCTTC	CASSDHSANNEQFF
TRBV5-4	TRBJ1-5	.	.	TGTGCCAGCAGTTTCCAACCTTTCCGTGACGGTAGCAATCAGCCCCAGCATTTT	CASSFQPFRDGSNQPQHF
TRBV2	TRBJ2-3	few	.	TGTGCCAGCAGGGGGAGATTGGGTAGGACAGATACGCAGTATTTT	CASRGRLGRTDTQYF
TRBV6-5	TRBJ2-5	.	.	TGTGCCAGCAGCCCCCCGGGTCAAGAGACCCAGTACTTC	CASSPPGQETQYF
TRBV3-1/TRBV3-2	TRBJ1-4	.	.	TGTGCCAGCAGCCCGGTGGGTACAACTAATGAAAAACTGTTTTTT	CASSPVGTTNEKLFF
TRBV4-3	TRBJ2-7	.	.	TGCGCCAGCAGCCTATACTCAGTCGGGGGTCTTACCTACGAGCAGTACTTC	CASSLYSVGGLTYEQYF
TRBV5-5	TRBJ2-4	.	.	TGTGCCAGCAGCTTCAATTCCGGTAACATTCAGTACTTC	CASSFNSGNIQYF
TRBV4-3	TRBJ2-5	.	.	TGCGCCAGCAGCCAAGGCATCTACCGGGTGGTGGGAGAGACCCAGTACTTC	CASSQGIYRVVGETQYF
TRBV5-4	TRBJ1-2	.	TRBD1	TGTGCCAGCAGCCTGGGACAGTCGGACGGCTACACCTTC	CASSLGQSDGYTF
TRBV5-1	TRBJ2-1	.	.	TGCGCCAGCAGCTTGTCACGATACAATGAGCAGTTCTTC	CASSLSRYNEQFF
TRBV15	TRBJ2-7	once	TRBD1	TGTGCCACCAGCACCGATTCAGGGGGCAGTTGGTACGAGCAGTACTTC	CATSTDSGGSWYEQYF
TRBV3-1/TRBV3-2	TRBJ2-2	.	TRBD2	TGTGCCAGCAGCCAAGTAGCGGGAAGGCGGATCGGGGAGCTGTTTTTT	CASSQVAGRRIGELFF
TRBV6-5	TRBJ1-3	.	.	TGTGCCACCCACATCGGGGGCCGATATGGAAACACCATATATTTT	CATHIGGRYGNTIYF
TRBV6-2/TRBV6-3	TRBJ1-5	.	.	TGTGCCAGCAGTTACGTCCAGCGCAATCAGCCCCAGCATTTT	CASSYVQRNQPQHF
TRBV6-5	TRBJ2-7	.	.	TGTGCCAGCAGAAACAGCTTGGAGCAGTACTTC	CASRNSLEQYF
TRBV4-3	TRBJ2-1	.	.	TGCGCCAGCAGCCGCACAGGATACAATGAGCAGTTCTTC	CASSRTGYNEQFF
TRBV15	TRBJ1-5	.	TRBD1	TGTGCCACCAGCAGAGTCCAGGGGGGCAATCAGCCCCAGCATTTT	CATSRVQGGNQPQHF
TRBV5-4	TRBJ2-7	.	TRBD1	TGTGCCAGCAGCAAAGGAACAGGGGCCGGCGCCTACGAGCAGTACTTC	CASSKGTGAGAYEQYF
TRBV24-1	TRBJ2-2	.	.	TGTGCCACCAGGAAGACATACACCGGGGAGCTGTTTTTT	CATRKTYTGELFF
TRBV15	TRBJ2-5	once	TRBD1	TGTGCCACCAGCACCGGGACAGGGTCCGCGGCCCAGTACTTC	CATSTGTGSAAQYF
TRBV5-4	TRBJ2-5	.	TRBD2	TGTGCCAGCAGCCCGGGGGCTAGCGGGGGGGCAAAGACCCAGTACTTC	CASSPGASGGAKTQYF
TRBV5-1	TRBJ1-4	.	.	TGCGCCAGCAGCTTGGTGTCGGGAAATGAAAAACTGTTTTTT	CASSLVSGNEKLFF
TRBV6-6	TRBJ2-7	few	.	TGTGCCACCCACCGGGACGGATTCTCCTACGAGCAGTACTTC	CATHRDGFSYEQYF
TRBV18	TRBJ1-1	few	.	TGTGCCAGCTCACCACCGGGACGGGTCTGGAACACTGAAGCTTTCTTT	CASSPPGRVWNTEAFF
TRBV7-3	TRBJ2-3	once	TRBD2	TGTGCCAGCAGCTTACTAGGCGGGGGGATCGATACGCAGTATTTT	CASSLLGGGIDTQYF
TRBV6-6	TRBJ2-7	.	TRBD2	TGTGCCAGCAGTCCCGGGACTAGCGGGTTGAACGAGCAGTACTTC	CASSPGTSGLNEQYF
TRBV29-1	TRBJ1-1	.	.	TGCAGCGTTCTTATTGACAGGTGGAACGGAAAAGCTTTCTTT	CSVLIDRWNGKAFF
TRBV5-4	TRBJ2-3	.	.	TGTGCCAGCAGCCCTCGCGGGGGACAGTCTGCGTCTGATACGCAGTATTTT	CASSPRGGQSASDTQYF
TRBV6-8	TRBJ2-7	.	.	TGTGCCAGCAGAAGGACAACTTGGACTTCCTACGAGCAGTACTTC	CASRRTTWTSYEQYF
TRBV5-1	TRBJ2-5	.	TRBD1	TGCGCCAGCAGCTCGTCCGGGACAGGGGGAGAAGAGACCCAGTACTTC	CASSSSGTGGEETQYF
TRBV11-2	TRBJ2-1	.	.	TGTGCCAGCAGCTTAGATAGGGCGGCTGAGCAGTTCTTC	CASSLDRAAEQFF
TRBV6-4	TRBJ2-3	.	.	TGTGCCAGCAGTGAAGGGGGGAATACGCAGTATTTT	CASSEGGNTQYF
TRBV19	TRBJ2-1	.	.	TGTGCCAGTAGTATAGGGAGCTACAATGAGCAGTTCTTC	CASSIGSYNEQFF
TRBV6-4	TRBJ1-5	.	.	TGTGCCGGCGCGGGCAGCTACAGCGATAGCAATCAGCCCCAGCATTTT	CAGAGSYSDSNQPQHF
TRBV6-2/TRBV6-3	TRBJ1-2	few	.	TGTGCCAGCAGTTACTCGATACCAGGGGTTGGCGGCTACACCTTC	CASSYSIPGVGGYTF
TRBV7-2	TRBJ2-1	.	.	TGTGCCAGCAGCTTACTCCCCGGGGTCTACAATGAGCAGTTCTTC	CASSLLPGVYNEQFF
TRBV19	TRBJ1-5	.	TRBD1	TGTGCCAGTAGTGCCGGGACAGTTTATAGCAATCAGCCCCAGCATTTT	CASSAGTVYSNQPQHF